This T cell receptor (beta chain) is from a study of cytomegalovirus exposure and HLA in healthy donors. Worth noting for this clone: Its target is not known.

Researchers ran the PCR with 60 Vbeta and 13 Jbeta primers. The repertoire was sequenced with immunoSEQ multiplex PCR; TCRdb's copy has only in-frame clones and lacks some. The data show 150,000 to 200,000 clones, approximately 82% seen once. Germline lookup yields CDR1 SNHLY and CDR2 FYNNEI. Trimming took off 3 bases at V and 0 bases at J, with 9 bases between the two ends. The CDR3 runs 15 residues. Broader study findings: Among TCR beta chains, those listed as cytomegalovirus-associated numbered 164. The number of N-insertions in an Asian-associated ancestry cluster was reportedly below the approximately 700-donor mean in a later analysis. Presence/absence comparisons presumed near-even sequencing depth among donors.

The donors comprised healthy bone marrow donors. Sequenced sample: PBMCs. The chain has TRBV2 and TRBJ1-5, with TRBD1 as a possible D gene (5 bases). This TCR was sampled from a woman aged 40 to 55 in good health and CMV-seropositive. CDR3 coding DNA: TGTGCCAGCAGTGATGTAGGGGTTAGCAATCAGCCCCAGCATTTT. This sequence encodes CASSDVGVSNQPQHF.